A single sample is the source of the 31 T cell receptor beta chains below, sequenced in a study of T cell clones after liver transplantation. Some clones are missing from TCRdb's copy, which holds only in-frame ones; the method was immunoSEQ multiplex PCR. The data hold tens of thousands of clones, with 80% to 95% observed a single time. This specimen consisted of CD4+ T cells from blood, obtained approximately 27 months after liver transplant. The origin of the receptors is a human patient who received a liver transplant. Some T cells may have originated in the graft donor.

The J gene is TRBJ2-7, the V gene TRBV6-5; 8 bases map to TRBD1. Trimming at V came to 6 bases and at J to 3 bases, leaving 10 bases not matched to a gene. The CDR3 covers 15 residues. Germline V gene lookup returns CDR1 MNHEY and CDR2 SVGAGI. The DNA of the CDR3 is TGTGCCAGCAGAATGACCGGGACAGGAATCTACGAGCAGTACTTC. Protein product: CASRMTGTGIYEQYF.

This chain connects TRBV5-6 to TRBJ2-7; TRBD1 matches 9 bases. With V trimmed by 0 bases and J by 3 bases, 7 bases remained unmatched. This CDR3 is 16 amino acids long. The germline CDR1 and CDR2 sequences are SGHDT and YYEEEE. The CDR3 sequence: CASSLVGTGILYEQYF. CDR3 sequence (DNA): TGTGCCAGCAGCTTGGTTGGGACAGGGATCCTCTACGAGCAGTACTTC.

The V call is TRBV5-6, the J call TRBJ2-1, with 8 bases fitting TRBD2. From germline, CDR1 is SGHDT and CDR2 YYEEEE. CDR3 length: 16 residues. J lost 7 bases, V lost 6 bases, and 15 bases had no gene match. CDR3 in amino acids: CASMGFGSGTWNEQFF. As DNA, the CDR3 is TGTGCCAGCATGGGGTTCGGTAGCGGGACCTGGAATGAGCAGTTCTTC.

This chain links TRBV7-2 with TRBJ2-7, with 14 bases identical to TRBD2. CDR1 and CDR2 from the germline V gene are SGHTA and FQGNSA. V lost 5 bases and J lost 3; bases outside the gene matches: 3. The CDR3 sequence is 15 residues long. CDR3 sequence (DNA): TGTGCCAGCAGCCCCGGGACTAGCGGGGGCTACGAGCAGTACTTC. Its protein is CASSPGTSGGYEQYF. Filled out from reference TRBV7-2 and TRBJ2-7, the complete variable domain reads GAGVSQSPSNKVTEKGKDVELRCDPISGHTALYWYRQSLGQGLEFLIYFQGNSAPDKSGLPSDRFSAERTGGSVSTLTIQRTQQEDSAVYLCASSPGTSGGYEQYFGPGTRLTVT.

The chain couples TRBV6-5 to TRBJ2-6; TRBD1 agrees at 10 bases. V lost 2 bases, J lost 11 bases, and 3 bases stayed unmatched. The V gene's germline CDR1 is MNHEY and CDR2 SVGAGI. The CDR3 runs to 14 residues. The CDR3 loop is CASSYGTGADVLTF. CDR3 DNA: TGTGCCAGCAGTTACGGGACAGGGGCTGACGTCCTGACTTTC.

The chain couples TRBV7-3 to TRBJ2-1, with 14 bases matching TRBD2. The CDR3 length is 17 residues. Germline V gene sequence: CDR1 SGHTA, CDR2 FQGTGA. V trimming: 5 bases; J trimming: 1 base; junction bases outside the gene matches: 4. The CDR3 nucleotides read TGTGCCAGCAGCCCGGGGACTAGCGGGAGTTCCTACAATGAGCAGTTCTTC. Protein sequence: CASSPGTSGSSYNEQFF.

J is TRBJ2-1 and V is TRBV5-5; D assignment may be TRBD1 or TRBD2 (5 bases each). The CDR3 is made up of 11 amino acids. The germline V and J ends were trimmed by 4 bases and 15 bases, with 14 bases remaining between them. Germline CDR1 is SGHKS and CDR2 is YYEKEE (reference sequence). The CDR3 sequence: CASSGDGSWFF. The CDR3 bases are TGTGCCAGCAGCGGGGACGGCTCGTGGTTCTTC.

This rearrangement joins TRBV7-5 to TRBJ2-2; the table's TRBD2 call for D was not verified on the DNA. TRBV7-5 corresponds to a pseudogene. The CDR3 is made up of 18 amino acids. The chain's CDR3 is CAKSPNPPGGPDTGELFF. CDR3 DNA: TGTGCCAAGTCCCCTAACCCCCCGGGGGGCCCGGACACCGGGGAGCTGTTTTTT.

The chain has TRBV27 and TRBJ1-1; TRBD1 agrees at 7 bases. V was clipped by 4 bases and J by 6 bases; unmatched bases: 11. This CDR3 comprises 15 residues. CDR1 is MNHEY and CDR2 is SMNVEV in the germline V gene (reference sequence). The CDR3 sequence is CASSSLQGRGAEAFF. The CDR3 DNA reads as TGTGCCAGCAGTTCCTTACAGGGGAGAGGCGCTGAAGCTTTCTTT.

The CDR3 nucleotides read TGTGCCTCCGGACAGGGGGACACTGAAGCTTTCTTT. It translates to CASGQGDTEAFF. This chain uses TRBV2 with TRBJ1-1; 10 bases line up with TRBD1. CDR3 length: 12 residues. The V gene's germline CDR1 is SNHLY and CDR2 FYNNEI. Trimming removed 11 bases from V and 3 bases from J; junction bases left unmatched: 3. Drawing the rest from reference TRBV2 and TRBJ1-1, the complete variable domain is EPEVTQTPSHQVTQMGQEVILRCVPISNHLYFYWYRQILGQKVEFLVSFYNNEISEKSEIFDDQFSVERPDGSNFTLKIRSTKLEDSAMYFCASGQGDTEAFFGQGTRLTVV.

V and J are TRBV9 and TRBJ2-3; 10 nucleotides align to TRBD1. Germline values: CDR1 SGDLS, CDR2 YYNGEE. The CDR3 runs to 16 residues. Trimming removed 5 bases from V and 3 bases from J; junction bases left unmatched: 9. DNA for the CDR3: TGTGCCAGCAGTGAAGGGACAGGGGAAGGGACAGATACGCAGTATTTT. Its protein is CASSEGTGEGTDTQYF.

The chain uses TRBV2 and TRBJ2-7; D is perhaps TRBD1 or TRBD2 (5 bases each). The ends were cut back, 9 bases at V and 6 bases at J, with 15 bases in the middle. This CDR3 comprises 12 residues. CDR1 SNHLY and CDR2 FYNNEI come from the germline V gene. The chain's CDR3 is CASNPGRTEQYF. CDR3 nucleotide sequence: TGTGCCAGTAACCCGGGACGGACCGAGCAGTACTTC.

The chain links TRBV10-3 to TRBJ2-2; 10 bases are a match to TRBD1. The germline CDR1 and CDR2 sequences are ENHRY and SYGVKD. Trimming removed 7 bases from V and 7 bases from J; junction bases left unmatched: 6. The CDR3 extends over 14 amino acids. The CDR3 DNA follows: TGTGCCATCACCCCGGGACAGGGGCTCGGGGAGCTGTTTTTT. It is translated as CAITPGQGLGELFF.

CDR3 DNA: TGTGCCAGCAGCTTAGTAGTTGGCGGGACACGTGGTGAGCAGTTCTTC. Translation: CASSLVVGGTRGEQFF. The J gene is TRBJ2-1, the V gene TRBV7-2; D might be TRBD1 or TRBD2, each matching 6 bases. The CDR3 spans 16 residues. V gave up 1 base and J gave up 9 bases, with 19 bases separating them. Germline V lookup: CDR1 SGHTA, CDR2 FQGNSA.

J is TRBJ2-1 and V is TRBV9, with TRBD2 as a possible D gene (6 bases). Trimming cost V 5 bases and J 9 bases, with 18 bases left between them. CDR3 length: 14 residues. Looked up from germline, CDR1 is SGDLS and CDR2 is YYNGEE. CDR3 bases: TGTGCCAGCAGAAGAGCGGATGAGGGAGGTGAGCAGTTCTTC. Its protein product is CASRRADEGGEQFF.

The rearrangement links TRBV6-7 to TRBJ2-7; D remains ambiguous. TRBV6-7 counts as an open reading frame of uncertain function. This CDR3 contains 13 residues. V was shortened by 8 bases and J by 6 bases, with 17 bases between the two germline ends. CDR3 in DNA: TGTGCCAGCCCGACGCCAGTCCCCGGCGAGCAGTACTTC. It specifies CASPTPVPGEQYF.

J is TRBJ2-7 and V is TRBV27, with D unresolved. This CDR3 has 14 residues. V was cut by 2 bases and J by 4 bases, with 12 bases left in between. Germline V gene sequence: CDR1 MNHEY, CDR2 SMNVEV (reference sequence). CDR3 in DNA: TGTGCCAGCAGTTTACAAGGGTATCCGTACGAGCAGTACTTC. This codes for CASSLQGYPYEQYF.

This sequence joins TRBV5-1 and TRBJ2-1; D possibly matches TRBD1 or TRBD2 (6 bases each). Per the germline V gene, CDR1 is SGHRS and CDR2 is YFSETQ. Trimming stripped 4 bases from V and 1 base from J, with 12 bases between. This CDR3 comprises 15 residues. CDR3 sequence (DNA): TGCGCCAGCAGCCCGACGGGGGCTTCCTACAATGAGCAGTTCTTC. Its translation is CASSPTGASYNEQFF. Complete variable domain (other parts from reference TRBV5-1 and TRBJ2-1): KAGVTQTPRYLIKTRGQQVTLSCSPISGHRSVSWYQQTPGQGLQFLFEYFSETQRNKGNFPGRFSGRQFSNSRSEMNVSTLELGDSALYLCASSPTGASYNEQFFGPGTRLTVL.

The CDR3 region is CASSQDPQGWTAQYF. The DNA of the CDR3 is TGCGCCAGCAGCCAAGACCCGCAGGGGTGGACGGCCCAGTACTTC. The chain couples TRBV4-1 to TRBJ2-5; TRBD1 might be the D (6 bases). Germline-derived CDR1 and CDR2 are MGHRA and YSYEKL. The V gene lost 0 bases and the J gene lost 9 bases, with 17 bases spanning the gap. The CDR3 is 15 residues long.

The chain uses TRBV5-1 and TRBJ2-2, with unresolved D. Germline V gene data show CDR1 as SGHRS and CDR2 as YFSETQ. V shed 0 bases and J shed 2 bases, with 11 bases lying between them. The CDR3 runs 16 residues. DNA of the CDR3: TGCGCCAGCAGCTTGGAGTTCAGCCTTAACACCGGGGAGCTGTTTTTT. Translation: CASSLEFSLNTGELFF.

The chain combines TRBV29-1 with TRBJ2-3, with TRBD2 matching over 13 bases. J gave up 2 bases and V 4 bases, and 3 bases lay outside the gene matches. Per the germline V gene, CDR1 is SQVTM and CDR2 is ANQGSEA. This CDR3 has 15 residues. CDR3 amino acids: CSVGLAGGPTDTQYF. The CDR3 bases are TGCAGCGTTGGACTAGCGGGAGGACCCACAGATACGCAGTATTTT.

The CDR3 loop reads CASSIDHWTVDYGYTF. The CDR3 DNA reads TGTGCCAGTAGTATAGATCATTGGACGGTAGACTATGGCTACACCTTC. The chain recombines TRBV19 with TRBJ1-2; D not certain. This CDR3 has 16 amino acids. Looked up from germline, CDR1 is LNHDA and CDR2 is SQIVND (reference sequence). V dropped 0 bases and J dropped 3 bases, with 14 bases sitting between them.

The V and J genes are TRBV29-1 and TRBJ2-1; no firm D call. CDR3 length: 15 amino acids. Trimming cost V 0 bases and J 1 base, with 10 bases left between them. Germline V gene sequence: CDR1 SQVTM, CDR2 ANQGSEA. The chain's CDR3 is CSVEEEQLSYNEQFF. CDR3 sequence (DNA): TGCAGCGTTGAAGAGGAGCAGTTATCCTACAATGAGCAGTTCTTC.

The chain combines TRBV10-3 with TRBJ1-1; TRBD1 is a possible D gene (5 bases). CDR1 and CDR2 (germline): ENHRY, SYGVKD. This CDR3 spans 13 amino acids. Trimming removed 4 bases from V and 8 bases from J, with 14 bases in between. The CDR3 sequence is CAISVGQGVEAFF. CDR3 nucleotide sequence: TGTGCCATCAGTGTAGGGCAGGGAGTGGAAGCTTTCTTT.

The V call is TRBV11-3, the J call TRBJ1-6; a weak D match, TRBD1 (6 bases). Germline assignment: CDR1 SGHNT and CDR2 YENEEA. Trimming left V 7 bases short and J 6 bases short, with 13 bases between. This CDR3 is built from 14 residues. The CDR3 is CASTERTANSPLHF. CDR3 sequence (DNA): TGTGCCAGCACCGAGCGGACAGCTAATTCACCCCTCCACTTT.

This sequence joins TRBV5-1 and TRBJ2-7; D not certain. The CDR3 loop spans 15 amino acids. Germline V gene lookup returns CDR1 SGHRS and CDR2 YFSETQ. Deletions cut 7 bases from V and 2 bases from J, with 19 bases between. The CDR3 is CASRKTRAGTYEQYF. The DNA for the CDR3 is TGCGCCAGCCGTAAAACCCGGGCCGGCACCTACGAGCAGTACTTC.

The chain combines TRBV5-1 with TRBJ1-4; D uncertain. CDR1 is SGHRS and CDR2 is YFSETQ in the germline V gene. The CDR3 runs 14 residues. V lost 0 bases and J lost 3, with 6 bases in between. The CDR3: CASSLGAANEKLFF. In DNA, the CDR3 is TGCGCCAGCAGCTTGGGCGCAGCTAATGAAAAACTGTTTTTT.

The chain uses TRBV18 and TRBJ1-5; a weak D match, TRBD1 (5 bases). There are 16 residues in the CDR3. V lost 1 base and J 2 bases, leaving 12 bases between the germline ends. In germline, CDR1 is KGHSH, CDR2 LQKENI. As DNA, the CDR3 is TGTGCCAGCTCACCACAGTCGGTGACAGGCAATCAGCCCCAGCATTTT. Translation gives CASSPQSVTGNQPQHF.

The chain carries TRBV19 and TRBJ2-7; 9 bases align to TRBD1. The CDR3 is 13 residues long. After removal of 10 bases from V and 5 bases from J, the junction contained 9 bases not matched to a gene. Germline V gene data show CDR1 as LNHDA and CDR2 as SQIVND (reference sequence). This chain's CDR3 is CATRDRAGNEQYF. For the CDR3, the DNA is TGTGCCACGAGGGACAGGGCCGGGAACGAGCAGTACTTC.

This chain joins TRBV30 and TRBJ2-7, with TRBD1 as a possible D gene (5 bases). The germline V gene encodes CDR1 GTSNPN and CDR2 SVGIG (reference sequence). Trimming shortened V by 2 bases and J by 3 bases, and 14 bases separated the two germline ends. CDR3 length: 14 amino acids. Here the CDR3 reads CAWSPDRGYYEQYF. CDR3 bases: TGTGCCTGGAGTCCCGATAGGGGCTACTACGAGCAGTACTTC.

This clone is a singleton in its sample. The rearrangement links TRBV2 to TRBJ2-2, with 9 bases identical to TRBD1. Germline CDR1 and CDR2: SNHLY and FYNNEI. The V and J ends lost 3 bases and 7 bases, in that order; junction bases with no gene match: 9. The CDR3 sequence is 16 residues long. CDR3: CASSDDKTGGIGELFF. In DNA form, the CDR3 reads TGTGCCAGCAGTGATGATAAGACAGGGGGGATCGGGGAGCTGTTTTTT.